The 27 T cell receptor beta chains below all came from one sample that was sequenced in a study of OX40 agonist ivuxolimab in advanced cancers. Repertoires were generated with immunoSEQ multiplex PCR, while TCRdb's copy carries only in-frame clones and drops some. The sample has about 67,000 clones, approximately 80% seen once. The source material was CD4+ or CD8+ T cells sorted from blood, sampled in a trial of the OX40 agonist ivuxolimab. These receptors came from an adult with an advanced solid tumor such as melanoma, head and neck, liver or kidney cancer.

The gene calls are TRBV28 and TRBJ2-7; possibly TRBD1 for D (5 bases). Germline-derived CDR1 and CDR2 are MDHEN and SYDVKM. Trimming cost V 6 bases and J 4 bases, with 7 bases left between them. This CDR3 comprises 11 residues. The CDR3, as DNA: TGTGCCAGCAGCGACAGTTACGAGCAGTACTTC. Its translation: CASSDSYEQYF.

This clone has a handful of counts. The junction differs from germline at one of its ends, possibly a read error. This chain connects TRBV7-6 to TRBJ2-1; the D gene is possibly TRBD2 (5 bases). The CDR3 is made up of 12 amino acids. The germline V gene has CDR1 SGHVS and CDR2 FNYEAQ. CDR3 in amino acids: CASSQDYSEQFF. The CDR3 DNA is TGTGCCAGCAGTCAAGACTACAGTGAGCAGTTCTTC.

The genes are TRBV28 and TRBJ2-1; 7 nucleotides match TRBD2. The CDR3 runs to 16 residues. V was pared by 3 bases and J by 0 bases, with 5 bases of the junction left unmatched. Germline CDR1 is MDHEN and CDR2 is SYDVKM. The CDR3 loop is CASSLGTTGSYNEQFF. The CDR3 nucleotides are TGTGCCAGCAGTTTGGGGACTACCGGCTCCTACAATGAGCAGTTCTTC.

The chain carries TRBV30 and TRBJ2-3; 9 bases line up with TRBD2. Trimming removed 3 bases from V and 1 base from J; junction bases left unmatched: 2. This CDR3 spans 14 amino acids. Germline V gives CDR1 GTSNPN, CDR2 SVGIG (reference sequence). CDR3 protein: CAWRGLAGTDTQYF. CDR3 bases: TGTGCCTGGAGGGGACTAGCTGGCACAGATACGCAGTATTTT. Full variable domain (outside the CDR3, taken from reference TRBV30 and TRBJ2-3): SQTIHQWPATLVQPVGSPLSLECTVEGTSNPNLYWYRQAAGRGLQLLFYSVGIGQISSEVPQNLSASRPQDRQFILSSKKLLLSDSGFYLCAWRGLAGTDTQYFGPGTRLTVL.

The chain has TRBV5-1 and TRBJ2-1, with D perhaps matching TRBD1 or TRBD2 (6 bases each). V was cut by 7 bases and J by 5 bases, with 19 bases left in between. The germline gives CDR1 SGHRS, CDR2 YFSETQ. The CDR3 totals 15 residues. CDR3 coding DNA: TGCGCCAGCGGCTCGAGAGGAGGGGACAACAATGAGCAGTTCTTC. This sequence encodes CASGSRGGDNNEQFF.

This chain connects TRBV4-2 to TRBJ2-5; D may match TRBD1 or TRBD2 (5 bases each). In germline, CDR1 is LGHNA, CDR2 YNFKEQ. V was cut by 1 base and J by 4 bases, with 16 bases left in between. There are 16 residues in the CDR3. In nucleotides, the CDR3 is TGTGCCAGCAGCCAAGGGGCCGGGGACCGCCGAGAGACCCAGTACTTC. This codes for CASSQGAGDRRETQYF.

This chain links TRBV7-6 with TRBJ1-6; no clear D gene. V shed 0 bases and J shed 7 bases, with 13 bases lying between them. From germline, CDR1 is SGHVS and CDR2 FNYEAQ. This CDR3 has 16 amino acids. The CDR3 bases are TGTGCCAGCAGCTTAGCGACCCGGGCCCAGAATTCACCCCTCCACTTT. It encodes CASSLATRAQNSPLHF.

The chain is built from TRBV27 and TRBJ2-2; possible D gene TRBD1, 5 bases. The CDR3 covers 15 residues. Trimming removed 5 bases from V and 6 bases from J, with 16 bases in between. Per the germline V gene, CDR1 is MNHEY and CDR2 is SMNVEV (reference sequence). CDR3 protein: CASSTWGRAAGELFF. CDR3 nucleotide sequence: TGTGCCAGCAGTACGTGGGGCAGGGCGGCCGGGGAGCTGTTTTTT.

V and J are TRBV30 and TRBJ2-3; TRBD1 matches 8 bases. The V gene end was trimmed by 1 base and the J gene end by 4 bases; junction bases not matched to a gene: 1. Germline CDR1 reads GTSNPN; CDR2 reads SVGIG (reference sequence). The CDR3 totals 13 residues. The DNA of the CDR3 is TGTGCCTGGAGTGGGACAGGGCCAGATACGCAGTATTTT. Its protein product is CAWSGTGPDTQYF.

The chain employs TRBV28 and TRBJ2-2; TRBD1 matches at 8 bases. The J segment lost 4 bases and the V segment lost 10 bases, leaving 14 bases of the junction unmatched. This CDR3 has 16 amino acids. From germline, CDR1 is MDHEN and CDR2 SYDVKM. This CDR3 reads CATQLPGQGGTGELFF. As DNA, the CDR3 is TGTGCCACCCAGCTCCCAGGACAGGGCGGCACCGGGGAGCTGTTTTTT.

This clone was seen only once. CDR3 region: CASSDGGSQETQYF. CDR3 nucleotides: TGTGCCAGCAGTGATGGCGGGAGTCAAGAGACCCAGTACTTC. The chain joins TRBV2 to TRBJ2-5; 7 bases match TRBD2. CDR3 length: 14 residues. Losses at the gene ends were 3 bases for V and 2 bases for J; bases not matched to a gene: 3. CDR1 and CDR2 from the germline V gene are SNHLY and FYNNEI.

This chain links TRBV7-8 with TRBJ2-2; D may correspond to TRBD1 or TRBD2 (5 bases each). CDR1 is SGHVS, CDR2 FQNEAQ, per germline. The V end lost 5 bases, the J end lost 5 bases, and 18 bases lay between the germline ends. This CDR3 spans 16 amino acids. In DNA form, the CDR3 reads TGTGCCAGCAGCCAGGTTACAGGCGGGCGGACCGGGGAGCTGTTTTTT. This encodes CASSQVTGGRTGELFF.

CDR3 in amino acids: CASSLGNYRGHTGELFF. CDR3 bases: TGTGCCAGCAGCTTAGGAAATTACAGGGGGCACACCGGGGAGCTGTTTTTT. The rearrangement uses TRBV11-3 and TRBJ2-2, with 9 bases lining up with TRBD1. From germline, CDR1 is SGHNT and CDR2 YENEEA. V gave up 1 base and J gave up 3 bases; unmatched junction bases: 6. There are 17 residues in the CDR3.

This clone has just one count. The chain carries TRBV25-1 and TRBJ2-1; D uncertain. CDR1 MGHDK and CDR2 SYGVNS come from the germline V gene. The CDR3 contains 12 residues. Deletions cut 1 base from V and 8 bases from J, with 6 bases between. The CDR3 sequence: CASSELGDEQFF. Here the CDR3 DNA reads TGTGCCAGCAGTGAATTAGGCGATGAGCAGTTCTTC.

The rearrangement joins TRBV7-2 to TRBJ2-7; 9 nucleotides line up with TRBD1. The trim removed 5 bases at V and 2 bases at J, leaving 10 bases unmatched. CDR1 and CDR2 (germline): SGHTA, FQGNSA. The CDR3 consists of 16 residues. As DNA, the CDR3 is TGTGCCAGCAGCCGCGCTTCCACAGGGGGCCCCTACGAGCAGTACTTC. Translation: CASSRASTGGPYEQYF. The variable domain in full, with the rest retrieved from reference TRBV7-2 and TRBJ2-7, is GAGVSQSPSNKVTEKGKDVELRCDPISGHTALYWYRQSLGQGLEFLIYFQGNSAPDKSGLPSDRFSAERTGGSVSTLTIQRTQQEDSAVYLCASSRASTGGPYEQYFGPGTRLTVT.

This clone was seen only once. The chain couples TRBV2 to TRBJ1-2; 11 bases are a match to TRBD1. V shed 4 bases, J shed 8 bases, and the junction held 6 bases outside the gene matches. The CDR3 has 14 residues. CDR1 and CDR2 from the germline V gene are SNHLY and FYNNEI. The CDR3 protein is CASSAGQGAVGYTF. DNA for the CDR3: TGTGCCAGCAGTGCCGGACAGGGGGCAGTGGGCTACACCTTC.

The chain uses TRBV28 and TRBJ2-3, with D unresolved. V shed 4 bases and J shed 2 bases, with 16 bases lying between them. The length of the CDR3 is 16 residues. Looked up from germline, CDR1 is MDHEN and CDR2 is SYDVKM. The CDR3 sequence is CASSSAWSSATDTQYF. DNA for the CDR3: TGTGCCAGCAGTTCGGCATGGTCCTCCGCCACAGATACGCAGTATTTT.

V gene TRBV6-5 combines with J gene TRBJ2-7; 8 nucleotides line up with TRBD1. This CDR3 is 13 amino acids long. Per the germline V gene, CDR1 is MNHEY and CDR2 is SVGAGI. J lost 4 bases, V lost 5 bases, and 4 bases had no gene match. The CDR3 region has the DNA TGTGCCAGCAGTCGTCACAGGGGGTACGAGCAGTACGTC. It encodes CASSRHRGYEQYV.

V usage is TRBV28 and J usage is TRBJ1-2; D is unclear. In germline, CDR1 is MDHEN, CDR2 SYDVKM. This CDR3 is built from 11 residues. V was cut by 3 bases and J by 8 bases, with 7 bases left in between. The CDR3: CASSFPSGYTF. The CDR3 DNA reads as TGTGCCAGCAGTTTCCCTTCCGGCTACACCTTC.

In DNA form, the CDR3 reads TGTGCCAGCAGTTACGGGGCGGCAGGGGCGGGCACTGAAGCTTTCTTT. This translates into CASSYGAAGAGTEAFF. J is TRBJ1-1 and V is TRBV6-5, with D tentatively TRBD1 (6 bases). This CDR3 has 16 amino acids. V was clipped by 2 bases and J by 4 bases, with 17 bases between them. Per the germline V gene, CDR1 is MNHEY and CDR2 is SVGAGI.

This chain connects TRBV4-1 to TRBJ2-1, with TRBD2 as a possible D gene (5 bases). The ends were cut back, 2 bases at V and 10 bases at J, with 12 bases in the middle. The CDR3 totals 13 residues. Germline lookup yields CDR1 MGHRA and CDR2 YSYEKL. The CDR3 DNA is TGCGCCAGCAGCCAATCCCGGGGATGGGAGCAGTTCTTC. Residues: CASSQSRGWEQFF.

The V gene is TRBV6-6, the J gene TRBJ1-5, with D perhaps TRBD1 (5 bases). The CDR3 is 15 amino acids. The germline V gene has CDR1 MNHNY and CDR2 SVGAGI (reference sequence). Deletions cut 7 bases from V and 2 bases from J, with 15 bases between. The CDR3 region is CASTFTGVGNQPQHF. The DNA of the CDR3 is TGTGCCAGCACCTTCACGGGGGTTGGCAATCAGCCCCAGCATTTT.

The chain combines TRBV6-1 with TRBJ1-2, with 7 bases fitting TRBD1. The CDR3 has 12 amino acids. Losses at the gene ends were 5 bases for V and 4 bases for J; bases not matched to a gene: 1. Germline V gives CDR1 MNHNS, CDR2 SASEGT. The CDR3 is CASSRQGYGYTF. The CDR3 coding sequence is TGTGCCAGCAGTCGACAGGGCTATGGCTACACCTTC.

The CDR3 loop reads CASSRTIEGLAKNIQYF. The CDR3, as DNA: TGTGCCAGCAGCCGAACTATCGAGGGACTTGCCAAAAACATTCAGTACTTC. This chain uses TRBV7-3 with TRBJ2-4, with a possible D match to TRBD2 (6 bases). Germline V lookup: CDR1 SGHTA, CDR2 FQGTGA. Trimming pared 5 bases from V and 1 base from J, leaving 18 bases between. This CDR3 region has 17 residues.

V usage is TRBV10-2 and J usage is TRBJ2-1; 7 bases match TRBD2. This CDR3 is 15 amino acids long. Looked up from germline, CDR1 is WSHSY and CDR2 is SAAADI. V shed 3 bases, J shed 5 bases, and the junction held 7 bases outside the gene matches. Written as DNA, the CDR3 is TGCGCCAGCAGTGATTGGGGGGGACCTCACAATGAGCAGTTCTTC. Its translation: CASSDWGGPHNEQFF.

The chain employs TRBV29-1 and TRBJ1-1, with D possibly TRBD1 on 5 matching bases. Trimming left V 1 base short and J 4 bases short, with 13 bases between. From germline, CDR1 is SQVTM and CDR2 ANQGSEA. The CDR3 loop spans 14 amino acids. CDR3 in amino acids: CSVEGSDRATEAFF. For the CDR3, the DNA is TGCAGCGTTGAAGGTTCAGACAGAGCCACTGAAGCTTTCTTT.

This rearrangement joins TRBV27 to TRBJ2-3, with D hard to call. Trimming stripped 4 bases from V and 4 bases from J, with 6 bases between. The CDR3 is 12 residues long. Germline lookup yields CDR1 MNHEY and CDR2 SMNVEV (reference sequence). DNA for the CDR3: TGTGCCAGCAGTTCCTACGCAGATACGCAGTATTTT. This encodes CASSSYADTQYF.